This is a list of T cell receptor beta chains from one sample in a study of T cell responses to AZD1222 COVID-19 vaccine. Profiled with immunoSEQ multiplex PCR; TCRdb holds only in-frame clones, not every one. The data show about 140,000 clones, about 91% seen once. The sequenced sample was peripheral blood, obtained on day 0 of AZD1222 vaccination. These receptors were collected from an adult in good health. CDR3s include the opening cysteine and the closing phenylalanine or tryptophan. Each record gives: CDR3 DNA, CDR3 protein, J gene, clone size, D gene, V gene. A D gene is named only where the DNA matches it firmly. Only some rows state a clone size, as once, few, many or a class for expanded clones.

TGTGCCAGCACCCTGGGCCATCAGGGTGAGCAGTTCTTC CASTLGHQGEQFF TRBJ2-1 . . TRBV27
TGTGCCAGTAGTTCGACAGCCACCTCTGGAAACACCATATATTTT CASSSTATSGNTIYF TRBJ1-3 . . TRBV19
TGTGCCAGCAGTCACCTGGACAGGGTGGTCACTGAAGCTTTCTTT CASSHLDRVVTEAFF TRBJ1-1 . TRBD1 TRBV6-5
TGTGCCAGCAGTGAGAAGAAAACAGCCACACAGCCCCAGCATTTT CASSEKKTATQPQHF TRBJ1-5 once . TRBV6-1
TGTGCCAGTAGCCACAGAGGACAGGGGTCCCCCCTTGGGGGCTACACCTTC CASSHRGQGSPLGGYTF TRBJ1-2 . TRBD1 TRBV19
TGTGCCATCAGGATTCAGGTGAACACTGAAGCTTTCTTT CAIRIQVNTEAFF TRBJ1-1 once . TRBV10-3
TGTGCCAGCAGTCCATCAGACAGGATGGGAGGCTACACCTTC CASSPSDRMGGYTF TRBJ1-2 . . TRBV6-5
TGCGCCAGCAGTGCGTCAGGCTACGAGCAGTACTTC CASSASGYEQYF TRBJ2-7 . . TRBV10-2
TGTGCCAGCAGCGTAGCGGAGACCCAGTACTTC CASSVAETQYF TRBJ2-5 . . TRBV9
TGTGCCGGGAGTCGGGGACAACCATACAATGAGCAGTTCTTC CAGSRGQPYNEQFF TRBJ2-1 . . TRBV30
TGTGCCAGCAGCTTAGGGGTCCGTTTCGGCGGGGGGGACACAGATACGCAGTATTTT CASSLGVRFGGGDTDTQYF TRBJ2-3 . TRBD2 TRBV11-2
TGCGCCAGCAGCCCCGGGGACGCCGTATCTGGAAACACCATATATTTT CASSPGDAVSGNTIYF TRBJ1-3 . . TRBV5-1
TGTGCCAGCAGCGAAACGATCTTGAGAAACACCATATATTTT CASSETILRNTIYF TRBJ1-3 . . TRBV3-1/TRBV3-2
TGTGCCAGCCACTATAGCGATGAGCAGTTCTTC CASHYSDEQFF TRBJ2-1 once . TRBV21-1
TGTGCCAGCAGCTTGGCCCGGCGGGAGTTGAGCGGGGAGCTGTTTTTT CASSLARRELSGELFF TRBJ2-2 . TRBD2 TRBV5-4
TGTGCCAGCAGCCAACGGACAGGGGGGAATCAAGCTAACTATGGCTACACCTTC CASSQRTGGNQANYGYTF TRBJ1-2 . TRBD1 TRBV4-2
TGCGCCAGCAGCCAGGAGATGAACACTGAAGCTTTCTTT CASSQEMNTEAFF TRBJ1-1 . . TRBV5-1
TGTGCCAGCAGCTTAGGTTCGCCACCGGGGGACGAGCAGTACTTC CASSLGSPPGDEQYF TRBJ2-7 once . TRBV7-9
TGCGCCAGCAGCTTATCCGGACAGCGATACGAGCAGTACTTC CASSLSGQRYEQYF TRBJ2-7 . . TRBV5-1
TGTGCCTGGAGACAGGCGCACGGGGATCAGCCCCAGCATTTT CAWRQAHGDQPQHF TRBJ1-5 . . TRBV30
TGCGCCAGCAGCTTGAGGGATCCGGGGACCCAGTACTTC CASSLRDPGTQYF TRBJ2-5 . . TRBV5-1
TGTGCCAGCAGCTTACGGAAACAGACTTATATTAATGAAAAACTGTTTTTT CASSLRKQTYINEKLFF TRBJ1-4 . . TRBV7-8
TGTGCCAGTAGGTACAGGGGTCTGACAGATACGCAGTATTTT CASRYRGLTDTQYF TRBJ2-3 . TRBD1 TRBV19
TGTGCCAGCAGTCGGCTGGGCGAATCCTACGAGCAGTACTTC CASSRLGESYEQYF TRBJ2-7 . . TRBV3-1/TRBV3-2
TGTGCCAGCCAGGCGGGACCTGGCTACACCTTC CASQAGPGYTF TRBJ1-2 once . TRBV28
TGTGCCAGCAGCTTACTCGGCCTTCGATGGGGCTACACCTTC CASSLLGLRWGYTF TRBJ1-2 . . TRBV5-6
TGTGCCAGCAGTTCATCCCTTCGGCCCCAGCATTTT CASSSSLRPQHF TRBJ1-5 once . TRBV12-3/TRBV12-4
TGTGCCAGCCAACTAACTAGCGGGAGGGTAGATGAGCAGTTCTTC CASQLTSGRVDEQFF TRBJ2-1 . TRBD2 TRBV6-5
TGTGCCAGCAGTGGGATAGCGGGAGTCGGGGAGCTGTTTTTT CASSGIAGVGELFF TRBJ2-2 . TRBD2 TRBV28
TGTGCCAGCAGTGACCCCGCCGGACTAGCGGGAGCGTACAATGAGCAGTTCTTC CASSDPAGLAGAYNEQFF TRBJ2-1 . TRBD2 TRBV25-1
TGTGCCAGCAGTATAACCGGGACAGGGAACACTGAAGCTTTCTTT CASSITGTGNTEAFF TRBJ1-1 . TRBD1 TRBV6-5
TGTGCCAGCAGCTTAGGGGGGGCTGGAAACACCATATATTTT CASSLGGAGNTIYF TRBJ1-3 . . TRBV7-3
TGTGCCAGCAGTTACTCCGGGACAGGGCGAGGCAATGAGCAGTTCTTC CASSYSGTGRGNEQFF TRBJ2-1 . TRBD1 TRBV6-5
TGTGCCAGCAGCTTAGTTAGGGGGGTTGGAACTGAAAAACTGTTTTTT CASSLVRGVGTEKLFF TRBJ1-4 . . TRBV11-2
TGTGCCAGCAGCCCGAAGCGGAGCTCCTATAATTCACCCCTCCACTTT CASSPKRSSYNSPLHF TRBJ1-6 once . TRBV7-9
TGCGCCAGCAGCCAAGGGGAAAGGACTAGCGGGGCCGTGATAGATACGCAGTATTTT CASSQGERTSGAVIDTQYF TRBJ2-3 . TRBD2 TRBV4-1
TGTGCCAGCAATGCTCGGAGGGGACCCTCCCAAGAGACCCAGTACTTC CASNARRGPSQETQYF TRBJ2-5 . . TRBV19
TGTGCCAGCTCACAGTCCCGACCCGGGGATTCACCCCTCCACTTT CASSQSRPGDSPLHF TRBJ1-6 . . TRBV18
TGTGCCAGCAGCTTAGTGGGGACGGAGACCCAGTACTTC CASSLVGTETQYF TRBJ2-5 . . TRBV7-9
TGTGCCAGCAGCCTTAGCTCTGGGGCCAACGTCCTGACTTTC CASSLSSGANVLTF TRBJ2-6 . . TRBV14
TGTGCCGGGGACAGGGATAACACTGAAGCTTTCTTT CAGDRDNTEAFF TRBJ1-1 . TRBD1 TRBV30
TGCGCCAGCAGCCAAATGGGACAGAGGTACGAGCAGTACTTC CASSQMGQRYEQYF TRBJ2-7 . TRBD1 TRBV4-1
TGTGCCAGCAGCTTAGTCGAGGGACAGGGAAGGAAGTGGGCCTACGAGCAGTACTTC CASSLVEGQGRKWAYEQYF TRBJ2-7 . TRBD1 TRBV7-8
TGTGCCAGCAGCTTTGGAACCGCAGATGGCTACACCTTC CASSFGTADGYTF TRBJ1-2 few . TRBV5-8
TGTGCCAGCAGCCACCGAACGGGCGGAGGGGGGGCATGCGAGCAGTACTTC CASSHRTGGGGACEQYF TRBJ2-7 . . TRBV21-1
TGTGCCAGTAGTGCTTCAAGGACCGGAAACACCATATATTTT CASSASRTGNTIYF TRBJ1-3 . . TRBV19
TGTGCCAGCAGGAACCGGGACACTTCCTACGAGCAGTACTTC CASRNRDTSYEQYF TRBJ2-7 . . TRBV2
TGTGCCAGCAGCACCCCAGTGAGAGCGGGCTATGGCTACACCTTC CASSTPVRAGYGYTF TRBJ1-2 . . TRBV9
TGCGCCAGCAGGGTTAGCGGGGCCACAGATACGCAGTATTTT CASRVSGATDTQYF TRBJ2-3 . TRBD2 TRBV4-1
TGTGCCAGCGCCAGAGGTTATAGCAATCAGCCCCAGCATTTT CASARGYSNQPQHF TRBJ1-5 . . TRBV6-5
TGCGCCAGCAGCTCGCAATTGGGTGGACTGGTAGGTGGAGAAAAACTGTTTTTT CASSSQLGGLVGGEKLFF TRBJ1-4 . . TRBV5-1
TGTGCCAGCATCCGGGACAGGGCGAACACCGGGGAGCTGTTTTTT CASIRDRANTGELFF TRBJ2-2 . TRBD1 TRBV2
TGCGCCAGCAGCGCCGATGCAGGGCGGACTGAAGCTTTCTTT CASSADAGRTEAFF TRBJ1-1 . . TRBV5-1
TGTGCCAGCAACGCTGCCTCTGGGGCCAACGTCCTGACTTTC CASNAASGANVLTF TRBJ2-6 . . TRBV6-5